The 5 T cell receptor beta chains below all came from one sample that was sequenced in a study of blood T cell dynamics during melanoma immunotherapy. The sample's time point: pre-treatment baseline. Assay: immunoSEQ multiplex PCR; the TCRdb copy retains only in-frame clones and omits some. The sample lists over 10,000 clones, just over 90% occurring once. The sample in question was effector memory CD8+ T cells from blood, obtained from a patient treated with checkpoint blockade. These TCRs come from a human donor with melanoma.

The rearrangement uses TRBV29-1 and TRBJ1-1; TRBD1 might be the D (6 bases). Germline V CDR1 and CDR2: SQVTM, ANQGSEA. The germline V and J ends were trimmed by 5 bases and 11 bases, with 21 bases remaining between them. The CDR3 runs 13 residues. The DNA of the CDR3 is TGCAGCGTTATAGGGGGGCCCGAAGTTTGGGCTTTCTTT. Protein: CSVIGGPEVWAFF.

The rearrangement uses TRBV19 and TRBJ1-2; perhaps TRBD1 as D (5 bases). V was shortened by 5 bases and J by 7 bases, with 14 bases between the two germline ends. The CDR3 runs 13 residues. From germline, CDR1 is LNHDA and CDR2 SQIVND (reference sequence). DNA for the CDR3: TGTGCCAGTAGTTTCTCCCAGGGATCTGGCTACACCTTC. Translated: CASSFSQGSGYTF. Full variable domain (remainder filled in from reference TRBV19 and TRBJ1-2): DGGITQSPKYLFRKEGQNVTLSCEQNLNHDAMYWYRQDPGQGLRLIYYSQIVNDFQKGDIAEGYSVSREKKESFPLTVTSAQKNPTAFYLCASSFSQGSGYTFGSGTRLTVV.

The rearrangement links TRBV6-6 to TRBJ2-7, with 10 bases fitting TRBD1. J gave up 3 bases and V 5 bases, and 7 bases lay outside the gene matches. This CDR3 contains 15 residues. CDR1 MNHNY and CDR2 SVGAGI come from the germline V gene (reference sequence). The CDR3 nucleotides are TGTGCCAGCAGTACCGACAGGGGGCTACACTACGAGCAGTACTTC. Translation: CASSTDRGLHYEQYF.

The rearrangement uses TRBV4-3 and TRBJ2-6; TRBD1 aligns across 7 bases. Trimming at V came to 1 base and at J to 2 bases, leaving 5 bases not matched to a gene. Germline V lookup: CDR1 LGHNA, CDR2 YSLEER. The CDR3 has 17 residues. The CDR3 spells CASSQGAGGAGANVLTF. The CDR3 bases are TGCGCCAGCAGCCAAGGGGCAGGGGGAGCTGGGGCCAACGTCCTGACTTTC.

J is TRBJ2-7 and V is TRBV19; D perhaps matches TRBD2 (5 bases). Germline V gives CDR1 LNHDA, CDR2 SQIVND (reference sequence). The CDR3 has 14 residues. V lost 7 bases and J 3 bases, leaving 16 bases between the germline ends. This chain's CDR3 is CASTPREARYEQYF. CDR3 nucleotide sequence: TGTGCCAGTACCCCTCGGGAAGCCCGCTACGAGCAGTACTTC.